This T cell receptor (beta chain) was identified during a study of shared clonotypes between healthy human individuals. V was pared by 7 bases and J by 1 base, with 6 bases of the junction left unmatched. The CDR3 contains 15 residues. From germline, CDR1 is SNHLY and CDR2 FYNNEI. Original processing methods: Junction-only immunoSEQ sequences carried no quality scores, so filtering differed. Repertoires were generated with immunoSEQ multiplex PCR, while TCRdb's copy carries only in-frame clones and drops some. The DNA was the basis for D and trimming; V, J and clone size are from that table. In the table there are approximately 2,300,000 clones, 85% to 95% of which are singletons.

V gene TRBV2 combines with J gene TRBJ1-5; 8 positions match TRBD1. Sequenced: naive CD4+ T cells from PBMCs. Sample subset: CD45RA+ positively selected. This receptor was identified in a man younger than 30 in good health. Some clones in this sample may be carry-over from other donors' samples. The CDR3 region is CASNGQGRSNQPQHF. In DNA form, the CDR3 reads TGTGCCAGCAACGGACAGGGTCGGAGCAATCAGCCCCAGCATTTT. The full variable domain, with the rest looked up from reference TRBV2 and TRBJ1-5, is EPEVTQTPSHQVTQMGQEVILRCVPISNHLYFYWYRQILGQKVEFLVSFYNNEISEKSEIFDDQFSVERPDGSNFTLKIRSTKLEDSAMYFCASNGQGRSNQPQHFGDGTRLSIL.